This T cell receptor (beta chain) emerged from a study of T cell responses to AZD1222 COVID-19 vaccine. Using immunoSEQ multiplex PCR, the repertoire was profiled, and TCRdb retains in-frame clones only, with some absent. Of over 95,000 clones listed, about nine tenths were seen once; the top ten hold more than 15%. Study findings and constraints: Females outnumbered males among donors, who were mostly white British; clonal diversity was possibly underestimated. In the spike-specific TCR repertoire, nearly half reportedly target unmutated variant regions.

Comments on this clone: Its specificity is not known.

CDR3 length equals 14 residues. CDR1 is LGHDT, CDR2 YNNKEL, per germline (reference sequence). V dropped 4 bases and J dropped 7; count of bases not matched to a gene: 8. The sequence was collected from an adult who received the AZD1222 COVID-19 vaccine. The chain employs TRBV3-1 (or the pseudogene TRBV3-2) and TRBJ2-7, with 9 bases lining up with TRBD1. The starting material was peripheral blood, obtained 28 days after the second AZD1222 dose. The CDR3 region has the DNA TGTGCCAGCAGCCGGGACAGGGTGCGAGGGGAGCAGTACTTC. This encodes CASSRDRVRGEQYF.